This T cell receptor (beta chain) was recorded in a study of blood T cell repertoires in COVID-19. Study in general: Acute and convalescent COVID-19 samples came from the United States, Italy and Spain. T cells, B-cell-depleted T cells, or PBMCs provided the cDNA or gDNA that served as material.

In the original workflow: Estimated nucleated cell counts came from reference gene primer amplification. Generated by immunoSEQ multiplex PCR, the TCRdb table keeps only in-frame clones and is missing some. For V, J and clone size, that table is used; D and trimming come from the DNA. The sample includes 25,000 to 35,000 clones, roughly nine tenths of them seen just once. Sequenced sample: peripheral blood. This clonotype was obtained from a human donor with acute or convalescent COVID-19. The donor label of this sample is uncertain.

CDR3 loop: CASSESTRGYEKLFF. Written as DNA, the CDR3 is TGCGCCAGCAGTGAGTCGACACGTGGCTATGAAAAACTGTTTTTT. The rearrangement joins TRBV10-2 to TRBJ1-4; D unclear. The V and J ends lost 0 bases and 6 bases respectively, with 11 bases between them. CDR3 length equals 15 residues. The germline CDR1 and CDR2 sequences are WSHSY and SAAADI.